Listed here are 11 T cell receptor beta chains from one sample, sequenced in a study of memory CD4+ T cells and cytomegalovirus serostatus. Clones were sequenced by immunoSEQ multiplex PCR, and TCRdb holds only the in-frame ones, with some missing. This table holds over 60,000 clones, roughly three quarters found once. Single viable CD3+CD4+CD8-CD45RO+ cells were sorted as the memory CD4+ T cells. Sequenced: memory CD4+ T cells from blood. These receptors originate from an adult in good health and CMV-seronegative.

The chain carries TRBV6-1 and TRBJ1-6; D is unresolved. The V gene lost 2 bases and the J gene lost 8 bases, with 10 bases spanning the gap. CDR1 is MNHNS and CDR2 is SASEGT in the germline V gene. CDR3 length equals 14 residues. The CDR3 DNA follows: TGTGCCAGCAGTGAAACCCTTACTCATTCACCCCTCCACTTT. Protein: CASSETLTHSPLHF.

The V gene is TRBV6-5, the J gene TRBJ2-1, with D uncertain. The CDR3 runs 13 residues. The germline V gene encodes CDR1 MNHEY and CDR2 SVGAGI. V lost 5 bases to trimming and J lost 4 bases, with 9 bases between them. DNA of the CDR3: TGTGCCAGCAGTAGCGTCCCTTACAATGAGCAGTTCTTC. Translating gives CASSSVPYNEQFF.

In DNA form, the CDR3 reads TGTGCCTGGAGTATCAGGACTAGCGGGAGGACCGCAGATACGCAGTATTTT. Encoded protein: CAWSIRTSGRTADTQYF. V and J are TRBV30 and TRBJ2-3, with 14 bases that match TRBD2. In germline, CDR1 is GTSNPN, CDR2 SVGIG (reference sequence). With V trimmed by 2 bases and J by 4 bases, 8 bases remained unmatched. The length of the CDR3 is 17 residues.

The chain employs TRBV5-1 and TRBJ1-1; the D gene is possibly TRBD1 (5 bases). This CDR3 comprises 14 residues. CDR1 SGHRS and CDR2 YFSETQ come from the germline V gene. Trimming removed 3 bases from V and 0 bases from J, with 9 bases in between. CDR3 loop: CASSWGIMNTEAFF. The CDR3 region has the DNA TGCGCCAGCAGCTGGGGGATCATGAACACTGAAGCTTTCTTT.

The chain links TRBV10-3 to TRBJ2-7; 7 bases line up with TRBD1. V dropped 3 bases and J dropped 1; count of bases not matched to a gene: 6. The CDR3 totals 15 residues. The germline V gene has CDR1 ENHRY and CDR2 SYGVKD. This CDR3 reads CAISDSTTGSYEQYF. CDR3 in DNA: TGTGCCATCAGTGACTCGACGACAGGGTCCTACGAGCAGTACTTC.

The rearrangement uses TRBV5-6 and TRBJ2-7; D could derive from TRBD1 or TRBD2 (5 bases each). Germline assignment: CDR1 SGHDT and CDR2 YYEEEE. V was clipped by 4 bases and J by 3 bases, with 17 bases between them. This CDR3 has 15 amino acids. CDR3 loop: CASSPAWGTYYEQYF. CDR3 DNA sequence: TGTGCCAGCAGCCCCGCATGGGGGACCTACTACGAGCAGTACTTC.

The rearrangement links TRBV4-2 to TRBJ2-1, with D maybe TRBD1 (6 bases). Trimming stripped 2 bases from V and 5 bases from J, with 13 bases between. The CDR3 covers 15 residues. Germline V CDR1 and CDR2: LGHNA, YNFKEQ. The CDR3 DNA reads TGTGCCAGCAGCCAACCGGGACATACAAACAATGAGCAGTTCTTC. It specifies CASSQPGHTNNEQFF.

This clone has only a few counts. The rearrangement joins TRBV5-1 to TRBJ1-4; possible D gene TRBD1, 6 bases. This CDR3 is 13 amino acids long. The V end was cut by 5 bases, the J end by 8 bases, with 13 bases between. The germline V gene has CDR1 SGHRS and CDR2 YFSETQ. The CDR3 DNA follows: TGCGCCAGCAGAGCAGGGGAAGGCGAAAAACTGTTTTTT. This codes for CASRAGEGEKLFF.

This chain uses TRBV28 with TRBJ2-3; TRBD2 matches 10 bases. Germline V gene lookup returns CDR1 MDHEN and CDR2 SYDVKM. This CDR3 has 17 amino acids. Trimming removed 2 bases from V and 0 bases from J; junction bases left unmatched: 5. CDR3 loop: CASSLGLAALSTDTQYF. In DNA form, the CDR3 reads TGTGCCAGCAGTTTAGGACTAGCGGCCCTAAGCACAGATACGCAGTATTTT.

The chain recombines TRBV19 with TRBJ2-3; tentatively, D is TRBD1 (6 bases). V shed 4 bases and J shed 1 base, with 6 bases lying between them. The germline V gene has CDR1 LNHDA and CDR2 SQIVND (reference sequence). The CDR3 has 13 residues. The CDR3 DNA reads TGTGCCAGTAGTAGACAGGGCACAGATACGCAGTATTTT. This encodes CASSRQGTDTQYF.

This sequence joins TRBV11-2 and TRBJ1-1, with 9 bases matching TRBD1. The germline gives CDR1 SGHAT, CDR2 FQNNGV. The length of the CDR3 is 15 residues. J lost 9 bases, V lost 2 bases, and 10 bases had no gene match. The CDR3: CASSLQIGQGLKAFF. Here the CDR3 DNA reads TGTGCCAGCAGCTTACAGATCGGACAGGGGCTGAAAGCTTTCTTT.